The clone carrying this T cell receptor (beta chain) was counted a few times. The antigen remains unidentified. This sample was taken from a study of T-cell memory formation after mild COVID-19. As for the study in general: The TCR clusters were mostly specific to one donor.

Whole-study findings and limits: CD4+ contracting clones were mainly CM and EM; CD8+ ones, EMRA.

Amplification by 5'RACE using constant-segment primers produced TCR alpha and TCR beta cDNA libraries that carried sample barcodes and UMIs. MiXCR, run by TCRdb on the 5' RACE reads, gives a single entry per CDR3 protein. This table holds roughly 560,000 distinct CDR3 sequences, 20% found once. This TCR was sampled from an adult woman who had mild COVID-19 (a few samples of this study predate the infection). Cell type and time point are not known. Sequences were obtained from PBMCs or a T cell subset sorted from them (not recorded which).

CDR3 sequence: CASSVASGREETQYF. Here the CDR3 DNA reads TGTGCCAGCAGCGTAGCTAGCGGGAGGGAAGAGACCCAGTACTTC. The chain has TRBV9 and TRBJ2-5; 12 bases are shared with TRBD2. The germline CDR1 and CDR2 sequences are SGDLS and YYNGEE. The CDR3 runs to 15 residues. The V and J ends lost 0 bases and 3 bases, in that order; junction bases with no gene match: 0.